What follows describes a single T cell receptor beta chain. This clonotype has only a few counts. Its antigen remains unidentified. Mismatch with germline at one junction end may stem from a read error. The data were taken from a study of T cell repertoires in cytomegalovirus infection (dated by TCRdb to the late 2010s). In the study overall: Because public TCR beta signatures pointed to carriage of CMV infection together with the matching HLA type, the HLA type of each donor mattered for the analysis. Overall study results and their limits: The ex vivo response was dominated by HLA-C-restricted CMV-specific TCR beta clonotypes, which also provided the single most frequent clonotype in two of eight donors. In both this cohort and an independent roughly 400-donor cohort, the cumulative frequency of public TCR beta family members distinguished carriers of CMV infection plus the relevant HLA type.

Sequencing was carried out with an Illumina HiSeq 1500. Using fastp at Q25 and MiXCR, TCRdb reprocessed the public reads and kept productive beta chains. All rows with the same CDR3 protein become a single entry with the most common DNA and genes. Within this sample are around 450,000 distinct CDR3 sequences, with roughly a third of them counted one time only. The ten largest clonotypes hold roughly 15% of the sample. The CDR3 contains 15 residues, cysteine and phenylalanine counted. The CDR3 DNA has 45 bases and is translated from base 1. Per the germline V gene (reference sequence), SGHNT is the CDR1 and YYREEE is the CDR2.

The chain joins TRBV5-4 to TRBJ2-1; 9 nucleotides in the junction match TRBD2. The clonotype was recovered from a human donor in good health (CMV status not recorded). Some clones in this sample may be carry-over from other donors' samples. The specimen sequenced was PBMCs. The CDR3 protein is CASSLGSGGPTGPVF. The DNA is as follows: TGTGCCAGCAGCTTGGGGAGCGGGGGGCCCACTGGGCCGGTCTTC.